One sample yielded the 27 T cell receptor beta chains listed below, sequenced in a study of tumor and adjacent non-tumor tissue in lung cancer. Three rounds of nested PCR, following a modified ARM-PCR protocol, produced the TCRbeta library. Using its own MiXCR run on the multiplex PCR reads, TCRdb lists one record per CDR3 protein. The data contain under 150,000 distinct CDR3 sequences, approximately 70% of them singletons. RNA was extracted from bulk tissue without any cell sorting. The specimen sequenced was lung tumor tissue. These receptors all stem from a man aged 55 to 70 with small cell lung cancer.

In this sample, this clonotype turned up many times. The chain carries TRBV5-4 and TRBJ1-1; D is ambiguous. Trimming took off 3 bases at V and 3 bases at J, with 9 bases between the two ends. The length of the CDR3 is 13 residues. Germline V lookup: CDR1 SGHNT, CDR2 YYREEE (reference sequence). The CDR3 DNA reads as TGTGCCAGCAGCTCCGCCTTTGACACTGAAGCTTTCTTT. Encoded protein: CASSSAFDTEAFF.

Note on this clonotype: The junction shows a germline mismatch at one end, possibly a read error. This sequence joins TRBV10-3 and TRBJ2-1; possibly TRBD1 or TRBD2 for D (5 bases each). The CDR3 extends over 19 amino acids. In germline, CDR1 is ENHRY, CDR2 SYGVKD. This chain's CDR3 is CSISESGLAYPIIYNEQFF. CDR3 in DNA: TGTTCCATCAGTGAGTCGGGGCTAGCTTATCCGATCATCTACAATGAGCAGTTCTTC.

As for this clonotype: A junction boundary mismatches the germline segment, possibly from a read error. The gene calls are TRBV4-1 and TRBJ1-2; D perhaps matches TRBD1 (6 bases). In germline, CDR1 is MGHRA, CDR2 YSYEKL. The CDR3 is made up of 14 amino acids. This chain's CDR3 is CASGQDRNRVGYTF. CDR3 nucleotides: TGCGCCAGCGGCCAAGATAGGAACAGGGTTGGCTACACCTTC.

Of note for this clonotype: Relative to the germline gene, one junction end is altered; a read error may explain this. The chain couples TRBV11-3 to TRBJ2-3; D unclear. This CDR3 has 14 residues. Germline loops: CDR1 SGHNT, CDR2 YENEEA. DNA of the CDR3: TGTGCCAACAGCTTAAACAGCAACGCAGATACGCAGTATTTT. Protein: CANSLNSNADTQYF.

As to this clonotype: One end of the junction varies from germline; a read error may be responsible. The V and J genes are TRBV29-1 and TRBJ1-2, with D maybe TRBD1 (5 bases). Looked up from germline, CDR1 is SQVTM and CDR2 is ANQGSEA. The CDR3 extends over 13 amino acids. In DNA form, the CDR3 reads TGCAGGGTTGGCCCGGTCAGGGATAGGGGCTACACCTTC. It codes for CRVGPVRDRGYTF. Filled out from reference TRBV29-1 and TRBJ1-2, the complete variable domain reads SAVISQKPSRDICQRGTSLTIQCQVDSQVTMMFWYRQQPGQSLTLIATANQGSEATYESGFVIDKFPISRPNLTFSTLTVSNMSPEDSSIYLCRVGPVRDRGYTFGSGTRLTVV.

Regarding this clonotype: Germline is not matched at one junction end, which may reflect a read error. The chain combines TRBV5-4 with TRBJ2-7, with D tentatively TRBD1 or TRBD2 (5 bases each). The CDR3 runs 14 residues. Germline loops: CDR1 SGHNT, CDR2 YYREEE (reference sequence). CDR3 in amino acids: CTSGPHGADYEEYF. The CDR3 nucleotides read TGTACCAGCGGCCCGCATGGGGCAGATTACGAGGAGTACTTC.

For this clonotype: A much larger clone is a single base away; this may be a read error. This chain joins TRBV20-1 and TRBJ1-2; 7 bases map to TRBD1. The CDR3 sequence is 13 residues long. Germline lookup yields CDR1 DFQATT and CDR2 SNEGSKA (reference sequence). The V gene end was trimmed by 5 bases and the J gene end by 1 base; junction bases not matched to a gene: 4. This CDR3 reads CSASTGLNYGYTF. CDR3 DNA sequence: TGCAGTGCTTCGACAGGGCTTAACTATGGCTACACCTTC.

With regard to this clonotype: Relative to the germline gene, one junction end is altered; a read error may explain this. The chain is built from TRBV20-1 and TRBJ2-7; D gene uncertain. Looked up from germline, CDR1 is DFQATT and CDR2 is SNEGSKA (reference sequence). The CDR3 runs 16 residues. The DNA of the CDR3 is TGCACTGCTAGAGATCTATTAGGCCCTAGCTCCTACGAGCAGTACTTC. Translation gives CTARDLLGPSSYEQYF.

Points on this clonotype: At one end the junction does not follow the germline gene, possibly because of a read error. The chain links TRBV7-9 to TRBJ2-1, with D possibly being TRBD1 (6 bases). There are 14 residues in the CDR3. Germline V lookup: CDR1 SEHNR, CDR2 FQNEAQ (reference sequence). CDR3 protein: CARSLGQWDNEQLF. CDR3 coding DNA: TGTGCCAGAAGCTTAGGCCAGTGGGACAATGAGCAGCTCTTC.

A remark on this clonotype: At one end, the junction sequence differs from germline, possibly due to a read error. The rearrangement uses TRBV20-1 and TRBJ1-5, with 8 bases that match TRBD1. Germline V gene lookup returns CDR1 DFQATT and CDR2 SNEGSKA (reference sequence). CDR3 length equals 15 residues. This chain's CDR3 is CSAIRTGWSNQSQHF. The CDR3 region has the DNA TGCAGTGCTATTCGGACAGGGTGGAGCAATCAGTCCCAGCATTTT.

This clonotype was recorded many times. The chain joins TRBV20-1 to TRBJ2-5; no reliable D call. CDR3 length: 12 residues. Trimming pared 3 bases from V and 7 bases from J, leaving 12 bases between. Germline V CDR1 and CDR2: DFQATT, SNEGSKA (reference sequence). CDR3 sequence reads: CSASDPWGTQYF. The CDR3 nucleotides are TGCAGTGCTAGCGACCCCTGGGGGACCCAGTACTTC.

Details on this clonotype: This may arise from a read error, as a much more abundant clone is one base away. The genes are TRBV11-3 and TRBJ2-3; D is unresolved. Germline V gives CDR1 SGHNT, CDR2 YENEEA. V was clipped by 3 bases and J by 3 bases, with 13 bases between them. The CDR3 is made up of 15 amino acids. CDR3 sequence reads: CASSFTVGATDTQYF. CDR3 nucleotide sequence: TGTGCCAGCAGCTTTACAGTGGGCGCGACAGATACGCAGTATTTT.

In the case of this clonotype: As the CDR3 is not closed by the conserved phenylalanine or tryptophan, this likely results from a read error. V and J are TRBV29-1 and TRBJ2-4, with TRBD2 matching 8 bases. Germline-derived CDR1 and CDR2 are SQVTM and ANQGSEA. CDR3 size: 11 residues. The CDR3 region has the DNA TGCTGCGTCACGGGGGGGAGCATTCAGTACCTC. It translates to CCVTGGSIQYL.

Turning to this clonotype: One junction end does not reproduce the germline sequence, and a read error may be involved. This rearrangement joins TRBV5-1 to TRBJ2-1; TRBD2 is a possible D gene (6 bases). Germline V lookup: CDR1 SGHRS, CDR2 YFSETQ. The CDR3 is 12 residues long. In nucleotides, the CDR3 is TGCCCCAGCAGCTTGGAGGGGAATGAGCAGTTCTTC. Residues: CPSSLEGNEQFF.

As concerns this clonotype: This CDR3 is missing its conserved last phenylalanine or tryptophan, likely due to a read error. This chain links TRBV11-2 with TRBJ2-5; D remains unclear. From germline, CDR1 is SGHAT and CDR2 FQNNGV. Trimming took off 9 bases at V and 2 bases at J, with 7 bases between the two ends. CDR3 length: 11 amino acids. CDR3 coding DNA: TGTGCCAGGAGTCATCAAGAGACCCAGTACCTC. Protein sequence: CARSHQETQYL.

This clonotype has only a few counts. CDR3 residues: CASSSSGAEETQYF. Written as DNA, the CDR3 is TGTGCCAGCAGTTCCTCGGGGGCCGAAGAGACCCAGTACTTC. The rearrangement uses TRBV12-3 or TRBV12-4 and TRBJ2-5; D could derive from TRBD1 or TRBD2 (6 bases each). The V end was cut by 4 bases, the J end by 3 bases, with 12 bases between. This CDR3 region has 14 residues.

As to this clonotype: Compared with germline, one end of the junction differs, possibly owing to a read error. J is TRBJ2-1 and V is TRBV20-1; D is uncertain. CDR1 and CDR2 from the germline V gene are DFQATT and SNEGSKA (reference sequence). The CDR3 has 14 amino acids. CDR3 amino acids: CSAGDPVYYNEQSF. The CDR3 DNA follows: TGCAGTGCTGGAGATCCAGTATACTACAATGAGCAGTCCTTC.

The J gene is TRBJ2-2, the V gene TRBV4-2, with D unresolved. The V gene's germline CDR1 is LGHNA and CDR2 YNFKEQ. This CDR3 comprises 13 residues. Trimming removed 0 bases from V and 7 bases from J, with 6 bases in between. CDR3 in amino acids: CASSQEGFGELFF. CDR3 DNA: TGTGCCAGCAGCCAAGAAGGCTTCGGGGAGCTGTTTTTT.

Only one count was recorded for this clonotype. The missing conserved phenylalanine or tryptophan at the end of this CDR3 makes a read error likely. This chain connects TRBV29-1 to TRBJ1-1, with 7 bases lining up with TRBD1. The CDR3 is made up of 14 amino acids. CDR1 is SQVTM, CDR2 ANQGSEA, per germline. After removal of 3 bases from V and 4 bases from J, the junction contained 8 bases not matched to a gene. The CDR3 nucleotides are TGCAGCGTTGAGGAGGACAGGATGGGCACTGAAGCTTTCGTT. It encodes CSVEEDRMGTEAFV.

As to this clonotype: The junction differs from germline at one of its ends, possibly a read error. The chain carries TRBV20-1 and TRBJ1-2; D gene unclear. The CDR3 runs to 15 residues. Germline values: CDR1 DFQATT, CDR2 SNEGSKA (reference sequence). The CDR3 DNA follows: TGCAGTGCTAGAGATCCCCAGAGGGTCCACTATGGCTACACGTTC. It translates to CSARDPQRVHYGYTF.

In its sample, this clonotype was seen a few times. This sequence joins TRBV6-6 and TRBJ1-5; TRBD1 agrees at 8 bases. The CDR3 runs 17 residues. V trimming: 7 bases; J trimming: 0 bases; junction bases outside the gene matches: 11. In germline, CDR1 is MNHNY, CDR2 SVGAGI (reference sequence). CDR3 protein: CASTPTGEFHSNQPQHF. CDR3 coding DNA: TGTGCCAGCACTCCGACAGGGGAGTTCCATAGCAATCAGCCCCAGCATTTT.

This clonotype was seen a single time. The chain's CDR3 is CASSIRDRYEQYV. The CDR3 bases are TGTGCCAGCAGTATTCGGGACAGATATGAGCAGTACGTC. The rearrangement uses TRBV6-2 or TRBV6-3 and TRBJ2-7; 7 positions match TRBD1. The ends lost 5 bases at V and 7 bases at J; junction bases unmatched: 8. Germline loops: CDR1 MNHEY, CDR2 SVGEGT. This CDR3 has 13 residues.

This clonotype was seen a single time. A single base separates this from a much larger clone, so it may be a read error. The V call is TRBV6-6, the J call TRBJ1-5; the match to TRBD1 covers 8 bases. V gave up 4 bases and J gave up 6 bases; unmatched junction bases: 5. Germline CDR1 reads MNHNY; CDR2 reads SVGAGI (reference sequence). This CDR3 has 14 residues. The CDR3 region is CASSSNRGVQPQHF. The CDR3 coding sequence is TGTGCCAGCAGTTCGAACAGGGGGGTTCAGCCCCAGCATTTT.

Remarks on this clonotype: No conserved phenylalanine or tryptophan ends this CDR3, so it is likely a read error. The chain carries TRBV11-2 and TRBJ1-6, with D uncertain. Germline-derived CDR1 and CDR2 are SGHAT and FQNNGV. This CDR3 spans 14 amino acids. Trimming pared 2 bases from V and 10 bases from J, leaving 12 bases between. This chain's CDR3 is CASSLPGVRSPLHY. The CDR3 region has the DNA TGTGCCAGCAGCTTACCGGGTGTGAGATCACCCCTCCACTAT.

This clonotype is classed as medium-sized. The chain uses TRBV11-2 and TRBJ1-6; D gene uncertain. The CDR3 is 14 residues long. Trimming took off 5 bases at V and 4 bases at J, with 9 bases between the two ends. CDR1 SGHAT and CDR2 FQNNGV come from the germline V gene. The CDR3, as DNA: TGTGCCAGCAGCGACGCCCCATATAATTCACCCCTCCACTTT. The encoded protein is CASSDAPYNSPLHF.

Comment on this clonotype: Sequence at one end of the junction differs from germline and may be a read error. DNA of the CDR3: TGTGCGAGCACCCATAGGAGGGTTTGGAGCACTGAAGCTTTCTTT. Translated, it gives CASTHRRVWSTEAFF. V and J are TRBV6-1 and TRBJ1-1; no definite D call. CDR1 is MNHNS, CDR2 SASEGT, per germline. The CDR3 spans 15 residues.

Details on this clonotype: The junction and the germline gene differ at one end; a read error may be behind it. The rearrangement joins TRBV5-4 to TRBJ1-2; a possible D gene is TRBD1 (5 bases). CDR1 is SGHNT, CDR2 YYREEE, per germline (reference sequence). The CDR3 contains 15 residues. CDR3 in amino acids: CPSSLVDSPKRGYTF. The CDR3 DNA follows: TGTCCCAGCAGCTTGGTCGACAGCCCGAAACGGGGCTATACTTTC.